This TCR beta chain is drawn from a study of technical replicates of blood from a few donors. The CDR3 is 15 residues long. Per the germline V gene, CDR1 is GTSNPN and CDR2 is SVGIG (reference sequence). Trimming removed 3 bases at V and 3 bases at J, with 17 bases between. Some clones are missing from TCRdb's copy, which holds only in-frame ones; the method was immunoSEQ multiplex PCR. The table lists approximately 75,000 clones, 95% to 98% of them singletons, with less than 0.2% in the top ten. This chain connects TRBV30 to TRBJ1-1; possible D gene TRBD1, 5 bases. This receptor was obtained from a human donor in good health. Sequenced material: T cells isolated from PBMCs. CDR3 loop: CAWSLRVRLDTEAFF. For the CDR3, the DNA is TGTGCCTGGAGCCTCAGGGTTCGTCTAGACACTGAAGCTTTCTTT.